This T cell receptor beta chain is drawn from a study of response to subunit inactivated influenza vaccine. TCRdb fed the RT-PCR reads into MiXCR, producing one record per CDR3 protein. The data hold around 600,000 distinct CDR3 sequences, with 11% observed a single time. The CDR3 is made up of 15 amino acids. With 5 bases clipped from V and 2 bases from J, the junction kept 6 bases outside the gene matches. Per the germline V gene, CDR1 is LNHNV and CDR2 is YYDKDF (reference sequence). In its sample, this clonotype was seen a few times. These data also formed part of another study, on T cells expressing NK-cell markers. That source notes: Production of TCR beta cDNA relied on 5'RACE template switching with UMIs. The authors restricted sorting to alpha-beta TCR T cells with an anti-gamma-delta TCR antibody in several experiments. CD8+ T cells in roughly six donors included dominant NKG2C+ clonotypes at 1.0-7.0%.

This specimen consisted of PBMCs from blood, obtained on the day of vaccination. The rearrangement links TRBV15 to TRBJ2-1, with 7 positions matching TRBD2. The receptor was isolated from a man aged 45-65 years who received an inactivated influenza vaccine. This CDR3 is CATSEASGTYNEQFF. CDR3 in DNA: TGTGCCACCAGCGAGGCTAGCGGAACCTACAATGAGCAGTTCTTC. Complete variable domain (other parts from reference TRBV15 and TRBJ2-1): DAMVIQNPRYQVTQFGKPVTLSCSQTLNHNVMYWYQQKSSQAPKLLFHYYDKDFNNEADTPDNFQSRRPNTSFCFLDIRSPGLGDTAMYLCATSEASGTYNEQFFGPGTRLTVL.